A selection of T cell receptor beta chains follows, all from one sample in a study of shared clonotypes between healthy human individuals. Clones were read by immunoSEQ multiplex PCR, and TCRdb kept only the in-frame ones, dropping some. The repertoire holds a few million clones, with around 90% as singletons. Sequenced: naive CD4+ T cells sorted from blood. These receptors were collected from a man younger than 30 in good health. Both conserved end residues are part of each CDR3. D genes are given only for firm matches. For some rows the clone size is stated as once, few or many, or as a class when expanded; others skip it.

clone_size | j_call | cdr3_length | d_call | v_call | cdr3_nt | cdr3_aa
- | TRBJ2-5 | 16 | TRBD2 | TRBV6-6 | TGTGCCAGCAGCCCGACTAGCGGGGGGCCAGCGGGAACCCAGTACTTC | CASSPTSGGPAGTQYF
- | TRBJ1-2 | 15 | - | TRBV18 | TGTGCCAGCTCACCAGAGACCGAGTTCTTCTATGGCTACACCTTC | CASSPETEFFYGYTF
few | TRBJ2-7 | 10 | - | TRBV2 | TGTGCCAGTGGGACATACGAGCAGTACTTC | CASGTYEQYF
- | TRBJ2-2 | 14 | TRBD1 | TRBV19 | TGTGCCAGTAGATCGACAGGGCAGAACGGGGAGCTGTTTTTT | CASRSTGQNGELFF
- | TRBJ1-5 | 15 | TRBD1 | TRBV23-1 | TGCGCCAGCAGTCAACGAACAGGGGGCAATCAGCCCCAGCATTTT | CASSQRTGGNQPQHF
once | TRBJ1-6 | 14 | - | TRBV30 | TGTGCCTGGAGAATCGGACTGGGAAATTCACCCCTCCACTTT | CAWRIGLGNSPLHF
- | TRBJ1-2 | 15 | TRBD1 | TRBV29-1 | TGCAGCGTTGGGTCTAAGGGGGCGCAGGCCTATGGCTACACCTTC | CSVGSKGAQAYGYTF
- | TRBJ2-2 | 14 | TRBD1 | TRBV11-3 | TGTGCCAGCAGCCGACAGGGTAGTACCGGGGAGCTGTTTTTT | CASSRQGSTGELFF
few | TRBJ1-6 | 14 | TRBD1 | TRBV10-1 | TGCGCCAGCAGTCCGGACAGGGGAGCCTCACCCCTCCACTTT | CASSPDRGASPLHF
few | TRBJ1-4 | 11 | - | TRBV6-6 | TGTGCCAGCACCGAAAGAGGAAAACTGTTTTTT | CASTERGKLFF
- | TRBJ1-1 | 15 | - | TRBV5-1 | TGCGCCAGCAGCTTGGATCAGGGAAAGAACACTGAAGCTTTCTTT | CASSLDQGKNTEAFF
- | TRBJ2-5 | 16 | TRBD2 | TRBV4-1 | TGCGCCAGCAGCCCTGGGACTAGCGGGAGGTTGGAGACCCAGTACTTC | CASSPGTSGRLETQYF
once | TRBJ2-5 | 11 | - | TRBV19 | TGTGCCAGTAGTAGCCCGGAGACCCAGTACTTC | CASSSPETQYF
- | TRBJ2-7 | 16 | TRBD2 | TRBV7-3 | TGTGCCAGCAGCCTAAATAGCGGGAGTGGTTCTTACGAGCAGTACTTC | CASSLNSGSGSYEQYF
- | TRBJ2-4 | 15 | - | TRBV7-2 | TGTGCCAGCAGCTCGCGTCCGGGGGCAGAAAACATTCAGTACTTC | CASSSRPGAENIQYF
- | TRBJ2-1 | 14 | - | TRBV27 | TGTGCCAGCAGTTTTGGTCCAGCCTACAATGAGCAGTTCTTC | CASSFGPAYNEQFF
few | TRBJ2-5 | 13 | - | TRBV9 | TGTGCCAGCAGCGTAGCGAAGGAAGAGACCCAGTACTTC | CASSVAKEETQYF
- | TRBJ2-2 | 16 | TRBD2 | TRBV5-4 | TGTGCCAGCAGCTTGGCGGGGAGGGCCAACACCGGGGAGCTGTTTTTT | CASSLAGRANTGELFF
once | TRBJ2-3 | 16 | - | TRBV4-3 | TGCGCCAGCAGCCAAGATGGCGGTTCTAGCACAGATACGCAGTATTTT | CASSQDGGSSTDTQYF
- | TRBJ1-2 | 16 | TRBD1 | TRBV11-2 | TGTGCCAGCAGCTTTCGGGGACAGGGGGCGGTCTATGGCTACACCTTC | CASSFRGQGAVYGYTF
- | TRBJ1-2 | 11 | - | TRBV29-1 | TGCAGCGTTGCCGGGGGCGATGGCTACACCTTC | CSVAGGDGYTF
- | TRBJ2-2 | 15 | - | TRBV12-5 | TGTGCTAGTGGGGAACCGGGCCCTCGGGCCGGGGAGCTGTTTTTT | CASGEPGPRAGELFF
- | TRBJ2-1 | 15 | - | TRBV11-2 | TGTGCCAGCAGGGCTCCTGGAACTAGCTCAAATGAGCAGTTCTTC | CASRAPGTSSNEQFF
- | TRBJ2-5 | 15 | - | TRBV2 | TGTGCCAGCAGTGCTGGTGGACCCACCCAAGAGACCCAGTACTTC | CASSAGGPTQETQYF
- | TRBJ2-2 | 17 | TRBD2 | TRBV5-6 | TGTGCCAGCAGCCCACTAGCGGGAGGGCCTCAAGGCGGGGAGCTGTTTTTT | CASSPLAGGPQGGELFF
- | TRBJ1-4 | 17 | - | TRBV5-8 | TGTGCCAGCAGCCCGGGCCAGGGGCCTGCAACTAATGAAAAACTGTTTTTT | CASSPGQGPATNEKLFF
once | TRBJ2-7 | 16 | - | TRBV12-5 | TGTGCTAGTGGTATTGAGAGGGCCAGGAACACCTACGAGCAGTACTTC | CASGIERARNTYEQYF
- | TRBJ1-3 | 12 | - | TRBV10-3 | TGTGCCATCAGTGAAGCCGAAAACACCATATATTTT | CAISEAENTIYF
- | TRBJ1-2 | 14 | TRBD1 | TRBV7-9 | TGTGCCAGCAGCCCCCGGGACAGGGTAACTGGCTACACCTTC | CASSPRDRVTGYTF
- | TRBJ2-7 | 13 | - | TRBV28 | TGTGCCAGCAGTCTAGCCCCCACGATAGAGCAGTACTTC | CASSLAPTIEQYF
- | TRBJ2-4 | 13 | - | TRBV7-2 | TGTGCCAGCAGCTTAGTCTTCGGGGACAACTTGTTCTTC | CASSLVFGDNLFF
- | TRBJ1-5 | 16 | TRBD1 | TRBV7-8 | TGTGCCAGCCGGACAGGGGAAAGATCAGGCAATCAGCCCCAGCATTTT | CASRTGERSGNQPQHF
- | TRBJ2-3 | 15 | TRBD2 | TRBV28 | TGTGCCAGCAGCCCGCTACTAGCGGGGGGGCCAGCGCAGTATTTT | CASSPLLAGGPAQYF
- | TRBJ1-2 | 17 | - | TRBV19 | TGTGCCAGTAGCGAATTGGGGGTTGGGGCACTTTCAGGTGGCTACACCTTC | CASSELGVGALSGGYTF
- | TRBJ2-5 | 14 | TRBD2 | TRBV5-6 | TGTGCCAGCAGCCAGCGGGAGGGCCGTGTGACCCAGTACTTC | CASSQREGRVTQYF
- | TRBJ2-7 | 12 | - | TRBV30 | TGTGCCTGGGGACCCCCGGGTTACGAGCAGTACTTC | CAWGPPGYEQYF
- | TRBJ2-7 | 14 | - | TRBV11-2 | TGTGCCAGCAGCTCCCTAGGGTTCTCCTACGAGCAGTACTTC | CASSSLGFSYEQYF
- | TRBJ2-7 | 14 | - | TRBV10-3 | TGTGCCATCAGTGGACCCCAGGTGGCCTACGAGCAGTACTTC | CAISGPQVAYEQYF
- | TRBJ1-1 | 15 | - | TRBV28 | TGTGCCAGCAGTCCGCTAGGGGTAGGGAACACTGAAGCTTTCTTT | CASSPLGVGNTEAFF
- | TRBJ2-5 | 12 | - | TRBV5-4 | TGTGCCAGCAGCTTTGGTCAGGAGACCCAGTACTTC | CASSFGQETQYF
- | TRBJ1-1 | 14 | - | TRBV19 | TGTGCCAGTAGGGGGGGCCCCCGGGGCACTGAAGCTTTCTTT | CASRGGPRGTEAFF
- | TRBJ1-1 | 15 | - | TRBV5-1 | TGCGCCAGCAGTTTTTCTCAGGGGCCGAACACTGAAGCTTTCTTT | CASSFSQGPNTEAFF
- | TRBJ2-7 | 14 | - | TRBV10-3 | TGTGCCATCAGCGACCTTAAATCTTCGAACGAGCAGTACTTC | CAISDLKSSNEQYF
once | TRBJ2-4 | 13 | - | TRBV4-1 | TGCGCCAGTACCAGCCTCGATGCCGGCCCTCAGTACTTC | CASTSLDAGPQYF